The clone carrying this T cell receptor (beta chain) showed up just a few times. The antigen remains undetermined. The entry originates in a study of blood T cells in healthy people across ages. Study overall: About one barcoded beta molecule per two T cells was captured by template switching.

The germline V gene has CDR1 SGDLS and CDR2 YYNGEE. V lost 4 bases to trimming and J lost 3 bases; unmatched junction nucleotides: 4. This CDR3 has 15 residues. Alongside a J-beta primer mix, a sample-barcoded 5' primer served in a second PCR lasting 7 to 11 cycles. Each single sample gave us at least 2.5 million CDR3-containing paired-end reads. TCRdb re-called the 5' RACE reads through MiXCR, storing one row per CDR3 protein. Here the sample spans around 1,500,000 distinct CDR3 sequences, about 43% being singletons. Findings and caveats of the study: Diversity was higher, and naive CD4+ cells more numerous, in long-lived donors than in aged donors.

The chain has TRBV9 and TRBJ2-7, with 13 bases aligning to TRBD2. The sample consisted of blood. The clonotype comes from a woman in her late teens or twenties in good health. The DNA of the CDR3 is TGTGCCAGCAGCTTGGGGACTAGCGGGGTCTACGAGCAGTACTTC. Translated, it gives CASSLGTSGVYEQYF.